This T cell receptor (beta chain) was captured by sequencing in a study of T cells after yellow fever vaccination. This clonotype was seen a handful of times. A universal primer site and UMIs were added as TCR cDNA was made by 5'RACE template switching. TCRdb re-analysed the 5' RACE reads in MiXCR, keeping a single row per CDR3 protein. The sample carries 200,000 to 250,000 distinct CDR3 sequences, roughly 7.2% recorded once. The material sequenced was CD4+ T cells sorted from PBMCs, taken 15 days after the yellow fever booster vaccination. The sequence derives from a man younger than 40 who received the YFV17D yellow fever vaccine.

CDR3 DNA sequence: TGTGCCGCCGGCCGGGGAAACCAAGAGACCCAGTACTTC. Translating it yields CAAGRGNQETQYF. The V and J genes are TRBV28 and TRBJ2-5; weak D call: TRBD2 (5 bases). Trimming removed 11 bases from V and 0 bases from J, with 13 bases in between. The CDR3 spans 13 residues. CDR1 is MDHEN, CDR2 SYDVKM, per germline.